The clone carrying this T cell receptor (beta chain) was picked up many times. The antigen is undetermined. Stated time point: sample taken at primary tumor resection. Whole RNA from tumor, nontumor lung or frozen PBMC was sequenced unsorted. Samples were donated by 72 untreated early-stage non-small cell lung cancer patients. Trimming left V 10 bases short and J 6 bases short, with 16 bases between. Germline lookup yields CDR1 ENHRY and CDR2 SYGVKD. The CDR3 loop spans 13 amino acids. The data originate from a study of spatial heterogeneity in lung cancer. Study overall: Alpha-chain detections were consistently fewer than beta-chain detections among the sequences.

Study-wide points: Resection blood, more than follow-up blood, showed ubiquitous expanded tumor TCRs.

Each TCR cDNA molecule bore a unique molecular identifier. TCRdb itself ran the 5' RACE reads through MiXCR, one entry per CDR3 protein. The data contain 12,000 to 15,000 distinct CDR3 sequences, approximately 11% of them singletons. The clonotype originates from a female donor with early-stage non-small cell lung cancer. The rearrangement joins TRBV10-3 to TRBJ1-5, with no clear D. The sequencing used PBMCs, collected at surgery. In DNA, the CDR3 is TGTGCCAGCCGGTTGGGTGCGGGTCAGCCCCAGCATTTT. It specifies CASRLGAGQPQHF.